The TCR beta chain under discussion was sequenced for a study of beta chain features in type 1 diabetes. Overall study: When patients were set against healthy donors, age, gender and cell yields were similar. Sorted cells examined across all samples numbered around 99,000,000.

This clone was seen a few times. The antigen is undetermined. Study-level points and caveats: In all four CD4+ subsets, TCRB CDR3 length was significantly, moderately reduced in type 1 diabetes.

The CDR3 runs to 15 residues. In germline, CDR1 is MNHEY, CDR2 SMNVEV (reference sequence). The V end lost 4 bases, the J end lost 3 bases, and 16 bases lay between the germline ends. Expressed TCRB transcripts got sequenced, as all isolated RNA was reverse transcribed. Mean read depth for naive, central memory and regulatory T cell samples was around 3.8 million reads. Libraries were prepared by immunoSEQ multiplex PCR; TCRdb keeps only in-frame clonotypes and omits some of them. The sample shows under 550,000 clones, around 10% of them seen only once. Sequencing was carried out using naive CD4+ T cells from blood. The sequence came from a woman under 30 in good health. V and J are TRBV27 and TRBJ2-7; perhaps TRBD2 as D (5 bases). CDR3 protein: CASSYRRTGNYEQYF. The DNA of the CDR3 is TGTGCCAGCAGTTATCGCCGGACTGGAAACTACGAGCAGTACTTC.